These 2 T cell receptor beta chains originate from one sample sequenced in a study of blood T cell repertoires in COVID-19. Sequenced by immunoSEQ multiplex PCR; TCRdb stores in-frame clones only, minus some. The sample carries about 140,000 clones, 80% to 90% recorded once. Source material: PBMCs or T cells enriched from blood (not recorded which). These receptors all stem from a woman in her forties or fifties with acute COVID-19.

The chain recombines TRBV27 with TRBJ1-2, with unresolved D. Germline CDR1 is MNHEY and CDR2 is SMNVEV (reference sequence). The CDR3 runs to 13 residues. V lost 1 base to trimming and J lost 8 bases, with 11 bases between them. The CDR3 sequence is CASSLLQDGGYTF. The CDR3 bases are TGTGCCAGCAGTTTATTGCAGGATGGGGGCTACACCTTC.

This clone has a handful of counts. The gene calls are TRBV6-5 and TRBJ2-7, with 7 bases lining up with TRBD1. This CDR3 contains 13 residues. Germline CDR1 is MNHEY and CDR2 is SVGAGI. The J segment lost 9 bases and the V segment lost 6 bases, leaving 11 bases of the junction unmatched. DNA of the CDR3: TGTGCCAGCAGCGCAGGGGGATTTGGGGGGCAGTACTTC. Protein: CASSAGGFGGQYF.